This entry features one T cell receptor beta chain sequence. Its antigen is not identified. The V gene's germline CDR1 is MGHDK and CDR2 SYGVNS. There are 16 residues in the CDR3. V was clipped by 3 bases and J by 0 bases; unmatched bases: 3. The sample comes from a study of early stage breast cancer tumors. Study outcomes and limitations: Most shared enriched TCRB sequences were commonly generated ones. Tumors had roughly 2.4-fold higher T cell density and higher clonality than adjacent normal breast tissue.

Blood replicates held 0.5 ug DNA, tumor or normal breast about 1.5 ug, two each. The protocol was immunoSEQ multiplex PCR, while the TCRdb copy is restricted to in-frame clones and leaves out a portion. The sample records tens of thousands of clones, about two thirds being singletons. The TCR was taken from a person between 50 and 60 years old with breast cancer. The gene calls are TRBV25-1 and TRBJ2-2, with 8 bases fitting TRBD1. The sequencing input was blood. The CDR3 is CASSDRTGSNTGELFF. CDR3 coding DNA: TGTGCCAGCAGTGACCGGACAGGGTCGAACACCGGGGAGCTGTTTTTT. Full variable domain (outside the CDR3, taken from reference TRBV25-1 and TRBJ2-2): EADIYQTPRYLVIGTGKKITLECSQTMGHDKMYWYQQDPGMELHLIHYSYGVNSTEKGDLSSESTVSRIRTEHFPLTLESARPSHTSQYLCASSDRTGSNTGELFFGEGSRLTVL.